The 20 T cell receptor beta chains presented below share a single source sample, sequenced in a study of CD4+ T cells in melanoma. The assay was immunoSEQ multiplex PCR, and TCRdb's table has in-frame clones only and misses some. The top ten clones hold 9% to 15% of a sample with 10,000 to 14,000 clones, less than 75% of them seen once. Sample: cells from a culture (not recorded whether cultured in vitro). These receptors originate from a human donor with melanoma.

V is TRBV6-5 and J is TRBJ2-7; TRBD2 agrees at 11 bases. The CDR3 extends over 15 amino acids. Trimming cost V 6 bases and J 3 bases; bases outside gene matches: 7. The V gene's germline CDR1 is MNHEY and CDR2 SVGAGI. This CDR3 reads CASSRLAGRYYEQYF. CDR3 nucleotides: TGTGCCAGCAGCCGACTAGCGGGGCGATACTACGAGCAGTACTTC.

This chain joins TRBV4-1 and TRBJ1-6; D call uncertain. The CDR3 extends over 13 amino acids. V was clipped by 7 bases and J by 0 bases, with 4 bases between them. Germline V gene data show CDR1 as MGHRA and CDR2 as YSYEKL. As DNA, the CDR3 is TGCGCCAGCATGAGCTCCTATAATTCACCCCTCCACTTT. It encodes CASMSSYNSPLHF.

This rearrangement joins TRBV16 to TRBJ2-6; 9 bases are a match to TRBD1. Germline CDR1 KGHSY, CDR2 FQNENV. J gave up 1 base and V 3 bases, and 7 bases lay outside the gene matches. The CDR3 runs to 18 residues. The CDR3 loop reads CASSHLGTGLSGANVLTF. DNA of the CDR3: TGTGCCAGCAGCCACCTCGGGACAGGGCTGTCTGGGGCCAACGTCCTGACTTTC.

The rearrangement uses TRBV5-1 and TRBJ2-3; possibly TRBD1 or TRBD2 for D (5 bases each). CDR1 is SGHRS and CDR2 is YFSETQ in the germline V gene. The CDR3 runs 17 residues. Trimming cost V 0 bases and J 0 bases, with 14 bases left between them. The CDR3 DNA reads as TGCGCCAGCAGCTTGGTCTCGTGGGGGAGAAGCACAGATACGCAGTATTTT. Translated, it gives CASSLVSWGRSTDTQYF.

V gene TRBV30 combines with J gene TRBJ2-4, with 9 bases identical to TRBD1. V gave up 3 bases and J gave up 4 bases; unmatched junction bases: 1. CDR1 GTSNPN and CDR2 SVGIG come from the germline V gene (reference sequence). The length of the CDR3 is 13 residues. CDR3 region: CAWRDRGKNIQYF. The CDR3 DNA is TGTGCCTGGAGGGACAGGGGAAAAAACATTCAGTACTTC.

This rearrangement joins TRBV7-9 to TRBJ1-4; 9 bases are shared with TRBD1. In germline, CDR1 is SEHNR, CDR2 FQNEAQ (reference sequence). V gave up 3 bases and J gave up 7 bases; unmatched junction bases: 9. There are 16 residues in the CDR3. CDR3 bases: TGTGCCAGCAGCTTGGGTTTTGGGACAGGGACTGAAAAACTGTTTTTT. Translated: CASSLGFGTGTEKLFF.

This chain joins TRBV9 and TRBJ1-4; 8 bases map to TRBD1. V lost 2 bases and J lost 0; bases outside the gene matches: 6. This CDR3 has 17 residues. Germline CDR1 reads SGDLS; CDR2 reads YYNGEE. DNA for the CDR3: TGTGCCAGCAGCGTTGGACAGGGAATGCCAACTAATGAAAAACTGTTTTTT. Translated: CASSVGQGMPTNEKLFF.

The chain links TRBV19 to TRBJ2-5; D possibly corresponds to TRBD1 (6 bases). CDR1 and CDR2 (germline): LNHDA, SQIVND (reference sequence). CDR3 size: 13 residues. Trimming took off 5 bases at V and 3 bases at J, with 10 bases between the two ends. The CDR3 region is CASSPRTEETQYF. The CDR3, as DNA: TGTGCCAGTAGTCCTCGGACAGAAGAGACCCAGTACTTC.

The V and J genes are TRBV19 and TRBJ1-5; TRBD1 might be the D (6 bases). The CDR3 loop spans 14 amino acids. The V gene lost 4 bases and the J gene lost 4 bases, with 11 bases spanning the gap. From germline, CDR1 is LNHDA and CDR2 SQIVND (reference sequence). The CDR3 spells CASSTRGQNQPQHF. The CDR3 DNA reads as TGTGCCAGTAGTACCCGAGGACAGAATCAGCCCCAGCATTTT.

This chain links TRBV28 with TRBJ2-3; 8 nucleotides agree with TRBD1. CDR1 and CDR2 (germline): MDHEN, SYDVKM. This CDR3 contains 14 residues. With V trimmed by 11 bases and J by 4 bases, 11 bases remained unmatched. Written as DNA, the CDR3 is TGTGCCTGGGGACGGACAGGGTCGGCAGATACGCAGTATTTT. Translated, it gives CAWGRTGSADTQYF.

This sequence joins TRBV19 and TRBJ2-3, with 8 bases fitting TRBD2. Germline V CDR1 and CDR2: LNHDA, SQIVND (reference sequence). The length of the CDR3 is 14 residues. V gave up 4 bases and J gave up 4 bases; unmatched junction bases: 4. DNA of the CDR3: TGTGCCAGTAGTAAACTAGCGGTAGCAGATACGCAGTATTTT. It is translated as CASSKLAVADTQYF.

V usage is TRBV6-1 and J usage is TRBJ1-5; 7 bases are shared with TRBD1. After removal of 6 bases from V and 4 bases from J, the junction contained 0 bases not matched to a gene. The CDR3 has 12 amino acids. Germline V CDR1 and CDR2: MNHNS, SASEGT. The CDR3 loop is CASSRGNQPQHF. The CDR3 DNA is TGTGCCAGCAGCAGGGGGAATCAGCCCCAGCATTTT.

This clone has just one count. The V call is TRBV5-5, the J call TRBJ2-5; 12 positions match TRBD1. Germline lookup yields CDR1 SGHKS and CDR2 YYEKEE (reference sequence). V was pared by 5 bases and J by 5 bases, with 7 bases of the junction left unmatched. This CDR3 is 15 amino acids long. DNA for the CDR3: TGTGCCAGCAGGTACCGGGACAGGGGGCCGGAGACCCAGTACTTC. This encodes CASRYRDRGPETQYF.

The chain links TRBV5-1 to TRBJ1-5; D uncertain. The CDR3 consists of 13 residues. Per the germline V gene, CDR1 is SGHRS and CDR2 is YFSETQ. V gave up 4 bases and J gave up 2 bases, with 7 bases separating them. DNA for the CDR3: TGCGCCAGCAGCGAGGGCCGCAATCAGCCCCAGCATTTT. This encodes CASSEGRNQPQHF.

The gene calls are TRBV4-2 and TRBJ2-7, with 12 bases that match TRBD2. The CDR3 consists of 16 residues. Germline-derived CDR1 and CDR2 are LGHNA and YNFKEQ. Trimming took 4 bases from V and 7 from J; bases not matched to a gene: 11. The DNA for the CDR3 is TGTGCCAGCAGCCGGTCCCTAGCGGGGGGGGTTGCTGAGCAGTACTTC. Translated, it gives CASSRSLAGGVAEQYF.

CDR3 nucleotide sequence: TGTGCCAGCAGCTTGAACGATAACTATGGCTACACCTTC. It yields the protein CASSLNDNYGYTF. V gene TRBV5-8 combines with J gene TRBJ1-2, with D uncertain. The CDR3 is 13 amino acids. Looked up from germline, CDR1 is SGHTS and CDR2 is YDEGEE. V lost 1 base to trimming and J lost 1 base, with 5 bases between them.

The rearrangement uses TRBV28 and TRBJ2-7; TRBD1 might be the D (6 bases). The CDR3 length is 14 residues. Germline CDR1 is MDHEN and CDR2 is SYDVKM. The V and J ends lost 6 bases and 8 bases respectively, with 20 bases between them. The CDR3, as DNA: TGTGCCAGCAGCGCAGGGGAGTACTGGTACAAGCAGTACTTC. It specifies CASSAGEYWYKQYF.

Written as DNA, the CDR3 is TGTGCCAGCAGCTTTCAAGGGATGGGGACAATCTATTTT. It yields the protein CASSFQGMGTIYF. The chain recombines TRBV13 with TRBJ2-3; tentatively, D is TRBD1 (6 bases). There are 13 residues in the CDR3. V shed 3 bases and J shed 15 bases, with 19 bases lying between them. Germline-derived CDR1 and CDR2 are PRHDT and FYEKMQ (reference sequence).

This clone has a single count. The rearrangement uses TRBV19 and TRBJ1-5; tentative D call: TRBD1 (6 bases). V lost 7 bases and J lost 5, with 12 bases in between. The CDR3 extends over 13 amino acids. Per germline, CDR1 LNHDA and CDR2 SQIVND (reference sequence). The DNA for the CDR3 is TGTGCCAGTAAAGGGCCAGGGGATCAGCCCCAGCATTTT. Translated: CASKGPGDQPQHF.

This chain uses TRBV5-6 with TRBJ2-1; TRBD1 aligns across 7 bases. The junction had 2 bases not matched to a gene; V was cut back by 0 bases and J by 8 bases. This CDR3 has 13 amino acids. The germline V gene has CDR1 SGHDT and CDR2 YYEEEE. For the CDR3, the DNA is TGTGCCAGCAGCTTGGTAGGGGGCGATGAGCAGTTCTTC. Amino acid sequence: CASSLVGGDEQFF.